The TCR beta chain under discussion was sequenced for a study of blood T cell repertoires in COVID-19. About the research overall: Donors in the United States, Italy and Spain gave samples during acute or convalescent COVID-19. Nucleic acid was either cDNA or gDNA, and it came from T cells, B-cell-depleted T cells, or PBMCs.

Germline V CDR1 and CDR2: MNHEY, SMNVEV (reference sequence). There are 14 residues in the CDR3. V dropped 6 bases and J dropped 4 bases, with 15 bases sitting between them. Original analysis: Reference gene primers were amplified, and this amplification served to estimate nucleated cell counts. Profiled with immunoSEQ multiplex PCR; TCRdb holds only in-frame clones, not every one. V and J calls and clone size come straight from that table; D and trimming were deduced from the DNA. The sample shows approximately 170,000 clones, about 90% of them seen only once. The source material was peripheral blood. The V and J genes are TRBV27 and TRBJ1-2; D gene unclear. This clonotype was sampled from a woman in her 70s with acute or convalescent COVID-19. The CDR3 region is CASRPPWGGYGYTF. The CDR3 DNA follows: TGTGCCAGCAGGCCCCCTTGGGGAGGCTATGGCTACACCTTC.